This entry lists 24 T cell receptor beta chains sequenced from one sample in a study of regulatory T cells in long-lasting Graves disease. Arm-PCR of CDR3 regions and iRepertoire HTBI primers were used to build TCR beta libraries. TCRdb processed the multiplex PCR reads anew with MiXCR; each CDR3 protein has one entry. Of over 250,000 distinct CDR3 sequences listed, 20% to 25% are singletons. The time point was: persistent/refractory GD, antithyroid drugs over 5 years with positive TRAb. RNA extracted from PBMCs served as the sequencing template. The starting material was peripheral blood mononuclear cells (PBMCs), obtained when the disease was refractory, from a patient treated with antithyroid drugs. The receptor source for this set is a female donor with Graves disease.

This clonotype has more than one count but fewer than ten. The V gene is TRBV7-2, the J gene TRBJ1-1; the D gene is possibly TRBD1 (6 bases). Trimming pared 3 bases from V and 1 base from J, leaving 12 bases between. The CDR3 loop spans 15 amino acids. The germline V gene has CDR1 SGHTA and CDR2 FQGNSA. The CDR3 DNA reads TGTGCCAGCAGCTTTCCCGGGACACCGAACACTGAAGCTTTCTTT. Its translation is CASSFPGTPNTEAFF.

This clonotype was detected only a few times. The V call is TRBV20-1, the J call TRBJ1-5, with a tentative D call TRBD1 (5 bases). The CDR3 sequence is 15 residues long. The ends were cut back, 5 bases at V and 2 bases at J, with 16 bases in the middle. Germline V gives CDR1 DFQATT, CDR2 SNEGSKA (reference sequence). Here the CDR3 DNA reads TGCAGTGCTGGTAGTCAGGGAAGAGGCAATCAGCCCCAGCATTTT. Translated: CSAGSQGRGNQPQHF.

This clonotype was seen many times. This chain joins TRBV28 and TRBJ1-2, with D maybe TRBD1 (5 bases). The germline V gene encodes CDR1 MDHEN and CDR2 SYDVKM. CDR3 length equals 13 residues. V shed 4 bases and J shed 6 bases, with 12 bases lying between them. CDR3 sequence (DNA): TGTGCCAGCAGTTCTGGGGCAGGGAATGGCTACACCTTC. Protein: CASSSGAGNGYTF.

This clonotype was seen a few times. V is TRBV9 and J is TRBJ2-7; 9 positions agree with TRBD1. Losses at the gene ends were 6 bases for V and 2 bases for J; bases not matched to a gene: 9. This CDR3 spans 15 amino acids. In germline, CDR1 is SGDLS, CDR2 YYNGEE. Written as DNA, the CDR3 is TGTGCCAGCAACCCTACCGGGACAGGGACCTACGAGCAGTACTTC. This translates into CASNPTGTGTYEQYF.

This clonotype was counted ten times or more. This chain links TRBV20-1 with TRBJ2-7; D is undetermined. In germline, CDR1 is DFQATT, CDR2 SNEGSKA (reference sequence). V was cut by 4 bases and J by 3 bases, with 10 bases left in between. This CDR3 is built from 12 residues. The CDR3, as DNA: TGCAGTGCTATTAGAGGTAGCTACGAGCAGTACTTC. Its protein product is CSAIRGSYEQYF.

This clonotype was counted only a few times. V is TRBV13 and J is TRBJ2-7; 8 bases align to TRBD2. CDR3 length: 14 residues. J was trimmed by 5 bases and V by 4 bases; bases with no gene match: 7. Germline V lookup: CDR1 PRHDT, CDR2 FYEKMQ (reference sequence). CDR3 in DNA: TGTGCCAGCAGCTCAGCAGCGGGAGCAGACGAGCAGTACTTC. This encodes CASSSAAGADEQYF.

Ten or more counts support this clonotype. As DNA, the CDR3 is TGTGCCAGCGGTATGGACCAAGAGACCCAGTACTTC. The encoded protein is CASGMDQETQYF. The chain recombines TRBV28 with TRBJ2-5; D unresolved. The germline V gene encodes CDR1 MDHEN and CDR2 SYDVKM. This CDR3 is 12 amino acids long. V lost 8 bases and J lost 0, with 7 bases in between. The complete variable domain, with remaining parts taken from reference TRBV28 and TRBJ2-5, reads DVKVTQSSRYLVKRTGEKVFLECVQDMDHENMFWYRQDPGLGLRLIYFSYDVKMKEKGDIPEGYSVSREKKERFSLILESASTNQTSMYLCASGMDQETQYFGPGTRLLVL.

This clonotype was observed many times. The V call is TRBV6-1, the J call TRBJ1-1; D remains unclear. The CDR3 extends over 14 amino acids. In germline, CDR1 is MNHNS, CDR2 SASEGT. Between the trimmed V and J ends, which lost 5 bases and 5 bases, there was a span of 15 bases. The CDR3: CASSPSFFGTEAFF. CDR3 DNA: TGTGCCAGCAGTCCGTCGTTCTTTGGGACTGAAGCTTTCTTT.

This clonotype was picked up a small number of times. The chain is built from TRBV6-1 and TRBJ1-3, with no clear D. The CDR3 spans 14 residues. Germline V CDR1 and CDR2: MNHNS, SASEGT. The V end lost 6 bases, the J end lost 0 bases, and 9 bases lay between the germline ends. This chain's CDR3 is CASSARSSGNTIYF. In DNA form, the CDR3 reads TGTGCCAGCAGCGCTCGGTCCTCTGGAAACACCATATATTTT.

This clonotype has a count of ten or more. The genes are TRBV2 and TRBJ2-7, with D tentatively TRBD1 (5 bases). The V end lost 10 bases, the J end lost 0 bases, and 13 bases lay between the germline ends. The V gene's germline CDR1 is SNHLY and CDR2 FYNNEI. The CDR3 is 13 amino acids. CDR3 sequence reads: CATTEDNSYEQYF. The CDR3 coding sequence is TGTGCCACCACCGAGGACAACTCCTACGAGCAGTACTTC.

The genes are TRBV27 and TRBJ1-3, with D hard to call. The CDR3 length is 14 residues. V gave up 0 bases and J gave up 4 bases, with 7 bases separating them. The germline V gene has CDR1 MNHEY and CDR2 SMNVEV (reference sequence). The chain's CDR3 is CASSLSGIGNTIYF. In nucleotides, the CDR3 is TGTGCCAGCAGTTTATCCGGGATCGGAAACACCATATATTTT.

CDR3 region: CASSLGGLGTGELFF. CDR3 DNA: TGTGCCAGCAGTTTAGGTGGTTTAGGCACCGGGGAGCTGTTTTTT. This chain uses TRBV12-3 or TRBV12-4 with TRBJ2-2; D not resolved. The CDR3 covers 15 residues. Trimming took 1 base from V and 4 from J, leaving 10 bases between them.

The chain is built from TRBV3-1 and TRBJ2-2; 7 nucleotides align to TRBD1. The junction had 12 bases not matched to a gene; V was cut back by 4 bases and J by 1 base. Germline CDR1 LGHDT, CDR2 YNNKEL (reference sequence). The CDR3 has 18 amino acids. The CDR3 protein is CASSPDRLYRENTGELFF. The CDR3 DNA follows: TGTGCCAGCAGCCCGGACAGGCTTTATAGGGAGAACACCGGGGAGCTGTTTTTT.

Ten or more counts support this clonotype. This rearrangement joins TRBV28 to TRBJ2-5; TRBD1 is a possible D gene (5 bases). Germline V gene data show CDR1 as MDHEN and CDR2 as SYDVKM. The V and J ends lost 7 bases and 7 bases respectively, with 16 bases between them. The length of the CDR3 is 13 residues. In DNA, the CDR3 is TGTGCCAGCACCATATGGGGCATAGGGACCCAGTACTTC. It translates to CASTIWGIGTQYF.

This clonotype was counted many times. The chain carries TRBV6-5 and TRBJ2-7; 9 bases fit TRBD1. The germline V gene encodes CDR1 MNHEY and CDR2 SVGAGI. V lost 4 bases, J lost 3 bases, and 7 bases stayed unmatched. The CDR3 is 15 residues long. This CDR3 reads CASSSLRQGGYEQYF. The CDR3 DNA reads TGTGCCAGCAGTTCCCTCCGACAGGGGGGCTACGAGCAGTACTTC.

The rearrangement links TRBV5-6 to TRBJ2-7; D remains ambiguous. The V and J ends lost 1 base and 7 bases respectively, with 9 bases between them. This CDR3 has 12 amino acids. Germline V CDR1 and CDR2: SGHDT, YYEEEE. The CDR3 DNA sequence: TGTGCCAGCAGCTTGTTGGGTGAGGAGCAGTACTTC. Translated, it gives CASSLLGEEQYF.

The chain carries TRBV7-9 and TRBJ1-2; 8 bases are a match to TRBD1. CDR3 length: 17 amino acids. Trimming took 2 bases from V and 2 from J; bases not matched to a gene: 10. Germline V gives CDR1 SEHNR, CDR2 FQNEAQ (reference sequence). The CDR3 sequence: CASSLFPPGQGNYGYTF. For the CDR3, the DNA is TGTGCCAGCAGCTTATTTCCTCCTGGACAGGGAAACTATGGCTACACCTTC.

This clonotype was counted a few times. J is TRBJ2-1 and V is TRBV6-2 or TRBV6-3; 7 positions agree with TRBD1. From germline, CDR1 is MNHEY and CDR2 SVGEGT. The V gene end was trimmed by 0 bases and the J gene end by 5 bases; junction bases not matched to a gene: 1. The CDR3 totals 14 residues. CDR3 coding DNA: TGTGCCAGCAGTTACTCAGGGACAGACAATGAGCAGTTCTTC. Protein product: CASSYSGTDNEQFF.

This clonotype was found many times. V is TRBV12-3 or TRBV12-4 and J is TRBJ2-7, with 7 positions matching TRBD2. Germline trimming cut 6 bases from V and 1 base from J; bases unmatched to any gene: 9. The CDR3 spans 15 residues. The CDR3 spells CASRLTPAGSYEQYF. DNA of the CDR3: TGTGCCAGCAGGCTCACCCCAGCGGGATCCTACGAGCAGTACTTC.

This clonotype has just a few counts. The rearrangement uses TRBV19 and TRBJ2-5; 7 positions match TRBD1. CDR3 size: 16 residues. Trimming at V came to 5 bases and at J to 4 bases, leaving 13 bases not matched to a gene. Germline V gives CDR1 LNHDA, CDR2 SQIVND (reference sequence). The CDR3 region has the DNA TGTGCCAGTAGTGTGATGGCCCCCCGGACAGGAGAGACCCAGTACTTC. This gives the protein CASSVMAPRTGETQYF.

In its sample, this clonotype was seen many times. The chain carries TRBV6-1 and TRBJ2-5; maybe TRBD1 (6 bases). Trimming pared 5 bases from V and 1 base from J, leaving 11 bases between. CDR1 is MNHNS and CDR2 is SASEGT in the germline V gene. The CDR3 is made up of 14 amino acids. The CDR3 loop reads CASSNRDTQETQYF. The DNA of the CDR3 is TGTGCCAGCAGTAACCGGGACACCCAAGAGACCCAGTACTTC.

As to this clonotype: A read error is possible here, since a much larger clone lies one base away. V and J are TRBV5-5 and TRBJ1-1; possible D gene TRBD1, 5 bases. The CDR3 consists of 14 residues. The germline V gene has CDR1 SGHKS and CDR2 YYEKEE (reference sequence). CDR3 DNA sequence: TGTGCCAGCAGCCAGATATCAGGGAGGACTGAAGCTCTCTTT. Protein product: CASSQISGRTEALF. Complete variable domain (other parts from reference TRBV5-5 and TRBJ1-1): DAGVTQSPTHLIKTRGQQVTLRCSPISGHKSVSWYQQVLGQGPQFIFQYYEKEERGRGNFPDRFSARQFPNYSSELNVNALLLGDSALYLCASSQISGRTEALFGQGTRLTVV.

V gene TRBV7-9 combines with J gene TRBJ1-1; D possibly corresponds to TRBD1 (6 bases). The length of the CDR3 is 14 residues. From germline, CDR1 is SEHNR and CDR2 FQNEAQ (reference sequence). Trimming removed 3 bases from V and 4 bases from J, with 12 bases in between. The chain's CDR3 is CASSLGAMGTEAFF. CDR3 sequence (DNA): TGTGCCAGCAGCTTGGGGGCAATGGGCACTGAAGCTTTCTTT.

The chain employs TRBV27 and TRBJ2-3; TRBD2 matches 9 bases. After removal of 0 bases from V and 3 bases from J, the junction contained 4 bases not matched to a gene. Looked up from germline, CDR1 is MNHEY and CDR2 is SMNVEV (reference sequence). The CDR3 totals 16 residues. This chain's CDR3 is CASSLSRLAVTDTQYF. The CDR3 nucleotides are TGTGCCAGCAGTTTATCTCGACTAGCGGTAACAGATACGCAGTATTTT.